The source of this T cell receptor (beta chain) is a study of CD4 T cells in relation to SARS-CoV-2 and coronaviruses. Across the study: Patient ages ranged from 21 to 72, median 38.

General study results and limits: Compared with monoreactive clones, crossreactive clones showed significantly weaker SARS-CoV-2 expansion.

CEF-cultured naive and memory CD4+ T cell DNA got survey-level sequencing. The assay was immunoSEQ multiplex PCR, and TCRdb's table has in-frame clones only and misses some. The sample includes around 30,000 clones, roughly 76% of them seen just once. The length of the CDR3 is 14 residues. The germline V gene has CDR1 MNHEY and CDR2 SMNVEV (reference sequence). Trimming took 6 bases from V and 7 from J; bases not matched to a gene: 9. This clone appeared once. What it binds is unknown. Sequenced sample: memory CD4+ T cells from PBMCs, cultured in vitro. The chain employs TRBV27 and TRBJ1-2; 9 nucleotides agree with TRBD1. This clonotype was sampled from an adult with COVID-19. The CDR3, as DNA: TGTGCCAGCAGGAACCGGGACAGGGAAAGTGGCTACACCTTC. Residues: CASRNRDRESGYTF.